These 28 T cell receptor beta chains came from one sample sequenced in a study of CD8 T cells in ankylosing spondylitis. Study-wide results and caveats: Ankylosing spondylitis blood appeared to carry a characteristic TCR beta motif of roughly eight highly homologous variants.

TCRdb fed the 5' RACE reads into MiXCR, producing one record per CDR3 protein. The sample lists some 220,000 distinct CDR3 sequences; about 6.7% were seen once. Their recognized antigens are unknown. Sequenced input: blood, either unsorted or a sorted T cell fraction (not recorded which). The receptors here all came from a male donor with ankylosing spondylitis.

This clonotype was recorded at least ten times. The V call is TRBV5-1, the J call TRBJ1-1; a weak D match, TRBD1 (5 bases). Germline loops: CDR1 SGHRS, CDR2 YFSETQ. The ends were cut back, 0 bases at V and 2 bases at J, with 14 bases in the middle. The length of the CDR3 is 16 residues. Here the CDR3 DNA reads TGCGCCAGCAGCTTGGGAGGCAGGGCGAGTAACACTGAAGCTTTCTTT. This gives the protein CASSLGGRASNTEAFF.

This clonotype showed up many times. The chain links TRBV7-2 to TRBJ2-1; 13 positions agree with TRBD2. CDR3 length: 17 residues. Germline V gene data show CDR1 as SGHTA and CDR2 as FQGNSA. J was trimmed by 9 bases and V by 1 base; bases with no gene match: 9. The CDR3 bases are TGTGCCAGCAGCTTAGTTTACGCCGGGACTAGCGGGATTGAGCAGTTCTTC. Translation gives CASSLVYAGTSGIEQFF. The full variable domain, in which reference TRBV7-2 and TRBJ2-1 provide the parts outside the CDR3, is GAGVSQSPSNKVTEKGKDVELRCDPISGHTALYWYRQSLGQGLEFLIYFQGNSAPDKSGLPSDRFSAERTGGSVSTLTIQRTQQEDSAVYLCASSLVYAGTSGIEQFFGPGTRLTVL.

This clonotype has ten or more counts. The chain carries TRBV7-9 and TRBJ2-7; tentative D call: TRBD1 (5 bases). CDR1 is SEHNR and CDR2 is FQNEAQ in the germline V gene (reference sequence). The germline V and J ends were trimmed by 2 bases and 5 bases, with 13 bases remaining between them. The CDR3 sequence is 14 residues long. CDR3 nucleotide sequence: TGTGCCAGCAGCTTAAGGGGAAAGCCAGACGAGCAGTACTTC. Its translation is CASSLRGKPDEQYF.

Regarding this clonotype: An end of the junction does not agree with germline; a read error may underlie this. This chain links TRBV4-2 with TRBJ2-3, with D possibly being TRBD2 (5 bases). This CDR3 is built from 16 residues. In germline, CDR1 is LGHNA, CDR2 YNFKEQ. The CDR3 loop reads CASSQDLRASTDTQYF. CDR3 coding DNA: TGCGCCAGCAGCCAAGATTTGAGGGCTAGCACAGATACGCAGTATTTT.

This clonotype has more than one count but fewer than ten. The rearrangement links TRBV7-6 to TRBJ2-7, with D possibly TRBD2 on 5 matching bases. The germline V gene encodes CDR1 SGHVS and CDR2 FNYEAQ. CDR3 length: 15 amino acids. V was pared by 5 bases and J by 3 bases, with 17 bases between. The CDR3 reads CASSPRADYRYEQYF. CDR3 nucleotide sequence: TGTGCCAGCAGCCCCCGTGCAGACTACCGCTACGAGCAGTACTTC. Complete variable domain (other parts from reference TRBV7-6 and TRBJ2-7): GAGVSQSPRYKVTKRGQDVALRCDPISGHVSLYWYRQALGQGPEFLTYFNYEAQQDKSGLPNDRFSAERPEGSISTLTIQRTEQRDSAMYRCASSPRADYRYEQYFGPGTRLTVT.

This clonotype was counted ten times or more. The chain carries TRBV9 and TRBJ1-2; 8 bases agree with TRBD1. The CDR3 sequence is 12 residues long. CDR1 is SGDLS, CDR2 YYNGEE, per germline. The V and J ends lost 2 bases and 8 bases, in that order; junction bases with no gene match: 2. CDR3 nucleotide sequence: TGTGCCAGCAGCGTGACAGGGGAAGGCTACACCTTC. Protein product: CASSVTGEGYTF.

This clonotype turned up a few times. The chain uses TRBV27 and TRBJ2-1; D gene ambiguous. The germline V gene encodes CDR1 MNHEY and CDR2 SMNVEV (reference sequence). V was clipped by 6 bases and J by 9 bases, with 15 bases between them. The CDR3 is 13 residues long. Here the CDR3 DNA reads TGTGCCAGCAGCTTCCCTCTGGGTACTGAGCAGTTCTTC. It translates to CASSFPLGTEQFF.

This clonotype was found many times. This chain joins TRBV29-1 and TRBJ2-7; D remains ambiguous. The CDR3 extends over 15 amino acids. Germline V gene sequence: CDR1 SQVTM, CDR2 ANQGSEA. Trimming took 2 bases from V and 0 from J, leaving 14 bases between them. The CDR3 protein is CSVESNERSSYEQYF. CDR3 bases: TGCAGCGTTGAATCGAACGAGAGGAGCTCCTACGAGCAGTACTTC.

This clonotype was recorded at least ten times. The rearrangement links TRBV6-2 or TRBV6-3 to TRBJ2-1; maybe TRBD1 (7 bases). The V end was cut by 8 bases, the J end by 3 bases, with 14 bases between. Germline loops: CDR1 MNHEY, CDR2 SVGEGT. The CDR3 loop spans 14 amino acids. The CDR3: CASSGGRNYNEQFF. The CDR3 coding sequence is TGTGCCAGCTCAGGGGGGCGAAACTACAATGAGCAGTTCTTC.

This clonotype was found many times. CDR3 sequence reads: CASSLGSGVTYEQYF. The CDR3, as DNA: TGTGCCAGCAGCTTAGGCTCAGGGGTTACCTACGAGCAGTACTTC. J is TRBJ2-7 and V is TRBV11-2; D may be TRBD1 (6 bases). CDR1 SGHAT and CDR2 FQNNGV come from the germline V gene. The CDR3 is made up of 15 amino acids. Trimming removed 1 base at V and 2 bases at J, with 12 bases between.

This clonotype appeared a few times. This chain uses TRBV19 with TRBJ1-5; D is possibly TRBD1 (6 bases). The V gene lost 1 base and the J gene lost 9 bases, with 13 bases spanning the gap. There are 14 residues in the CDR3. CDR1 is LNHDA and CDR2 is SQIVND in the germline V gene (reference sequence). The CDR3 DNA reads as TGTGCCAGTAGTATAGGTGGGGGCCAGTGGCCCCAGCATTTT. Encoded protein: CASSIGGGQWPQHF.

This clonotype was seen ten or more times. The chain has TRBV5-1 and TRBJ2-1; D not resolved. V lost 0 bases to trimming and J lost 12 bases, with 16 bases between them. This CDR3 contains 14 residues. CDR1 is SGHRS, CDR2 YFSETQ, per germline. The CDR3 region is CASSLEPRRNSQFF. CDR3 nucleotide sequence: TGCGCCAGCAGCTTGGAACCCCGAAGAAATTCGCAGTTCTTC.

This clonotype was seen a handful of times. V usage is TRBV13 and J usage is TRBJ1-4, with 8 nucleotides matching TRBD1. CDR3 length equals 16 residues. Trimming removed 7 bases from V and 14 bases from J; junction bases left unmatched: 21. CDR1 and CDR2 from the germline V gene are PRHDT and FYEKMQ (reference sequence). This CDR3 is CASTIPRGTGRDRLFF. CDR3 nucleotide sequence: TGTGCCAGCACCATTCCTAGAGGGACAGGTCGAGATCGGCTGTTTTTT. Supplemented by reference TRBV13 and TRBJ1-4, the full variable domain reads AAGVIQSPRHLIKEKRETATLKCYPIPRHDTVYWYQQGPGQDPQFLISFYEKMQSDKGSIPDRFSAQQFSDYHSELNMSSLELGDSALYFCASTIPRGTGRDRLFFGSGTQLSVL.

This clonotype occurred many times. The chain has TRBV12-3 or TRBV12-4 and TRBJ1-5; tentatively, D is TRBD1 (5 bases). The V gene lost 4 bases and the J gene lost 4 bases, with 11 bases spanning the gap. The CDR3 extends over 14 amino acids. The CDR3 reads CASSWDGLNQPQHF. Written as DNA, the CDR3 is TGTGCCAGCAGTTGGGACGGACTGAATCAGCCCCAGCATTTT.

This clonotype was recorded many times. V gene TRBV5-5 combines with J gene TRBJ2-1; 8 bases are shared with TRBD1. The CDR3 consists of 14 residues. The ends lost 4 bases at V and 4 bases at J; junction bases unmatched: 4. Germline V gene sequence: CDR1 SGHKS, CDR2 YYEKEE (reference sequence). This chain's CDR3 is CASSTTGGYNEQFF. CDR3 DNA sequence: TGTGCCAGCAGCACCACAGGGGGATACAATGAGCAGTTCTTC.

In its sample, this clonotype was seen many times. The chain links TRBV6-1 to TRBJ2-3, with D uncertain. Between the trimmed V and J ends, which lost 5 bases and 3 bases, there was a span of 6 bases. This CDR3 has 12 residues. Germline CDR1 reads MNHNS; CDR2 reads SASEGT. The CDR3 DNA reads as TGTGCCAGCAGTCTGATGACAGATACGCAGTATTTT. Protein: CASSLMTDTQYF.

This clonotype has just a few counts. The rearrangement uses TRBV3-1 and TRBJ2-1; perhaps TRBD1 as D (6 bases). The CDR3 is 16 residues long. V lost 4 bases and J lost 5, with 18 bases in between. Germline assignment: CDR1 LGHDT and CDR2 YNNKEL (reference sequence). Written as DNA, the CDR3 is TGTGCCAGCAGCCCTTACACCGGGACACCAAACAATGAGCAGTTCTTC. Its translation: CASSPYTGTPNNEQFF.

This clonotype has at least ten counts. The rearrangement links TRBV4-1 to TRBJ1-5; 7 bases fit TRBD1. The CDR3 loop spans 15 amino acids. V dropped 1 base and J dropped 4; count of bases not matched to a gene: 4. Germline CDR1 and CDR2: MGHRA and YSYEKL. The CDR3 sequence: CASSQVSRGNQPQHF. Written as DNA, the CDR3 is TGCGCCAGCAGCCAAGTAAGCAGGGGGAATCAGCCCCAGCATTTT.

This chain links TRBV7-2 with TRBJ1-3; a possible D gene is TRBD1 (5 bases). This CDR3 contains 16 residues. Germline CDR1 SGHTA, CDR2 FQGNSA. Trimming stripped 4 bases from V and 0 bases from J, with 13 bases between. CDR3 residues: CASSSDSFFSGNTIYF. As DNA, the CDR3 is TGTGCCAGCAGCTCAGACAGCTTTTTCTCTGGAAACACCATATATTTT.

This clonotype was counted at least ten times. The V gene is TRBV7-8, the J gene TRBJ2-4; the D is unclear. Per germline, CDR1 SGHVS and CDR2 FQNEAQ. This CDR3 comprises 15 residues. Trimming took off 4 bases at V and 8 bases at J, with 18 bases between the two ends. Here the CDR3 DNA reads TGTGCCAGCAGCTCACGCGTCTCTGGGCGTGACATTCAGTACTTC. This sequence encodes CASSSRVSGRDIQYF.

The chain carries TRBV24-1 and TRBJ2-6; a possible D gene is TRBD1 (5 bases). The CDR3 is made up of 14 amino acids. With 5 bases removed from V and 2 bases from J, the gap between germline ends came to 6 bases. Germline V lookup: CDR1 KGHDR, CDR2 SFDVKD. CDR3 region: CATSGTPGANVLTF. The DNA for the CDR3 is TGTGCCACCAGTGGGACACCTGGGGCCAACGTCCTGACTTTC.

This clonotype was picked up a small number of times. CDR3 in amino acids: CASSEGILYEQYF. In nucleotides, the CDR3 is TGCGCCAGCAGTGAGGGAATCCTCTACGAGCAGTACTTC. The genes are TRBV10-1 and TRBJ2-7, with D uncertain. The CDR3 totals 13 residues. V gave up 2 bases and J gave up 3 bases, with 8 bases separating them. Germline V CDR1 and CDR2: WNHNN, SYGVQD (reference sequence).

This clonotype was seen at least ten times. This chain joins TRBV20-1 and TRBJ2-6; D is perhaps TRBD1 (6 bases). Germline CDR1 is DFQATT and CDR2 is SNEGSKA (reference sequence). CDR3 length equals 14 residues. Trimming took 7 bases from V and 12 from J, leaving 22 bases between them. CDR3 coding DNA: TGCAGTGTTGGGGTCCACAGGGAAATCCCCGTCCTGACTTTC. Protein product: CSVGVHREIPVLTF.

This clonotype was detected many times. V is TRBV9 and J is TRBJ2-2; TRBD2 matches at 7 bases. The CDR3 runs to 18 residues. The ends lost 4 bases at V and 5 bases at J; junction bases unmatched: 17. Per germline, CDR1 SGDLS and CDR2 YYNGEE. Written as DNA, the CDR3 is TGTGCCAGCAGCTCACCCAAAGTAGGGACTACCTATACCGGGGAGCTGTTTTTT. This codes for CASSSPKVGTTYTGELFF.

Ten or more counts support this clonotype. In DNA form, the CDR3 reads TGCGCCAGCAGCCAAAGACTAGCGGGAGACTACGAGCAGTACTTC. It encodes CASSQRLAGDYEQYF. The genes are TRBV4-1 and TRBJ2-7; TRBD2 aligns across 12 bases. The V segment lost 2 bases and the J segment 3 bases; nucleotides outside the gene matches: 2. Germline lookup yields CDR1 MGHRA and CDR2 YSYEKL. CDR3 length: 15 amino acids.

V and J are TRBV27 and TRBJ2-7; TRBD1 matches 12 bases. This CDR3 spans 15 amino acids. The V segment lost 6 bases and the J segment 5 bases; nucleotides outside the gene matches: 8. From germline, CDR1 is MNHEY and CDR2 SMNVEV (reference sequence). CDR3 sequence (DNA): TGTGCCAGCAGCTGGGGACAGGGGGCTTTCGACGAGCAGTACTTC. Translation gives CASSWGQGAFDEQYF.

The chain has TRBV4-2 and TRBJ2-2, with D perhaps TRBD1 (6 bases). V was pared by 0 bases and J by 3 bases, with 11 bases between. CDR1 is LGHNA, CDR2 YNFKEQ, per germline. The CDR3 runs to 16 residues. As DNA, the CDR3 is TGTGCCAGCAGCCAAGATCGGACAGCCTACACCGGGGAGCTGTTTTTT. The encoded protein is CASSQDRTAYTGELFF.

This clonotype occurred many times. The chain links TRBV5-6 to TRBJ1-1; no clear D. The germline V and J ends were trimmed by 5 bases and 0 bases, with 8 bases remaining between them. The germline V gene has CDR1 SGHDT and CDR2 YYEEEE. CDR3 length: 13 residues. CDR3 coding DNA: TGTGCCAGCAGTGGCCAGATGAACACTGAAGCTTTCTTT. Residues: CASSGQMNTEAFF.